The rows below give T cell receptor beta chains drawn from one sample of a study of T cell responses to AZD1222 COVID-19 vaccine. Produced via immunoSEQ multiplex PCR; TCRdb's table is partial and in-frame only. The top ten hold roughly 3.8% of the sample, which has 150,000 or so clones, roughly nine tenths seen once. The source material was peripheral blood, sampled 28 days after the second AZD1222 dose. These receptors were taken from an adult who received the AZD1222 COVID-19 vaccine. Each CDR3 is given with its conserved first and last residue. The D gene is left open where the match is weak. Rows may omit the clone size; those that give it use once, few, many or a size class.

j_call cdr3_length d_call clone_size v_call cdr3_nt cdr3_aa
TRBJ2-2 15 TRBD1 . TRBV5-5 TGTGCCAGCAGCCGGGACAGGGCGAACACCGGGGAGCTGTTTTTT CASSRDRANTGELFF
TRBJ2-1 16 TRBD2 . TRBV7-2 TGTGCCAGCAGCTTTCGATTTGGCGGGAGGGTTAATGAGCAGTTCTTC CASSFRFGGRVNEQFF
TRBJ2-5 15 TRBD1 . TRBV30 TGTGCCTGGAGTGTTGCGCGTCGCAGGGGGGAGACCCAGTACTTC CAWSVARRRGETQYF
TRBJ1-1 13 . . TRBV3-1/TRBV3-2 TGTGCCAGCAGCCTAATACAGGGACGGGTAGCTTTCTTT CASSLIQGRVAFF
TRBJ2-1 16 TRBD2 . TRBV11-3 TGTGCCAGCAGACCCACTAGCGGGAGCTCCTACAATGAGCAGTTCTTC CASRPTSGSSYNEQFF
TRBJ1-2 17 . . TRBV11-2 TGTGCCAGCAGCTTGACGGGGGCGGGGGGCGCTTCCTATGGCTACACCTTC CASSLTGAGGASYGYTF
TRBJ1-1 12 . . TRBV2 TGTGCCAGTGGACGGAGGAACACTGAAGCTTTCTTT CASGRRNTEAFF
TRBJ1-4 15 . . TRBV11-2 TGTGCCAGCAGCTTATTGGGGGGAACTAATGAAAAACTGTTTTTT CASSLLGGTNEKLFF
TRBJ1-1 15 . once TRBV6-5 TGTGCCAGCAGTTACGAGAGGGAATGGGACACTGAAGCTTTCTTT CASSYEREWDTEAFF
TRBJ2-7 13 . . TRBV6-1 TGTGCCAGCAGTGAAACAGTGACAGTCGAGCAGTACTTC CASSETVTVEQYF
TRBJ1-2 15 TRBD1 . TRBV2 TGTGCCAGCAGTGAAAGCGGGACAGGGAGGAGCGGCTACACCTTC CASSESGTGRSGYTF
TRBJ2-5 15 TRBD1 . TRBV6-5 TGTGCCAGCAGTTACACAGGGGCGAGGGGAGAGACCCAGTACTTC CASSYTGARGETQYF
TRBJ2-5 14 . . TRBV7-9 TGTGCCAGCGCCTTCTTCGACAGCCAAGAGACCCAGTACTTC CASAFFDSQETQYF
TRBJ1-1 11 . . TRBV12-3/TRBV12-4 TGTGCCAGCAGTTTATCAGGGGTGCCTTTCTTT CASSLSGVPFF
TRBJ1-1 16 . . TRBV6-2/TRBV6-3 TGTGCCAGCAGTACGCGACCCAACCAGATGAACACTGAAGCTTTCTTT CASSTRPNQMNTEAFF
TRBJ1-6 12 . . TRBV4-2 TGTGCCAGCAGCCAAGAAGGTTCACCCCTCCACTTT CASSQEGSPLHF
TRBJ1-5 14 . . TRBV11-3 TGTGCCAGCAGCTTGGGGGCAGTCAATCAGCCCCAGCATTTT CASSLGAVNQPQHF